This is a list of T cell receptor beta chains from one sample in a study of OX40 agonist ivuxolimab in advanced cancers. Here immunoSEQ multiplex PCR was the method, and the copy in TCRdb shows in-frame clones only, minus some. In the table there are 65,000 to 95,000 clones, 88% of which are singletons. Sequences were derived from CD4+ or CD8+ T cells sorted from blood, sampled in a trial of the OX40 agonist ivuxolimab. All receptors derive from an adult with an advanced solid tumor such as melanoma, head and neck, liver or kidney cancer. Both conserved end residues are part of each CDR3. The D gene is left open where the match is weak. Size values are once, few and many counts, or a class for expanded clones, and some rows have none.

v_call,j_call,clone_size,d_call,cdr3_aa,cdr3_nt
TRBV28,TRBJ1-2,NA,NA,CASSRANYGYTF,TGTGCCAGCAGTAGAGCTAACTATGGCTACACCTTC
TRBV5-5,TRBJ1-2,NA,NA,CASSFSTGPFYGYTF,TGTGCCAGCAGCTTCAGTACAGGCCCATTCTATGGCTACACCTTC
TRBV18,TRBJ2-7,NA,NA,CASSPNRDDEQYF,TGTGCCAGCTCACCCAACAGGGATGACGAGCAGTACTTC
TRBV29-1,TRBJ2-3,NA,NA,CSVVRGSTGTDTQYF,TGCAGCGTTGTAAGGGGTTCCACCGGCACAGATACGCAGTATTTT
TRBV2,TRBJ1-2,NA,NA,CASVELAGGYGYTF,TGTGCCAGCGTCGAGCTAGCGGGCGGCTATGGCTACACCTTC
TRBV7-2,TRBJ1-2,NA,NA,CASSLDQGIYGYTF,TGTGCCAGCAGCTTAGACCAGGGGATCTATGGCTACACCTTC
TRBV18,TRBJ2-5,once,NA,CASSPGGGGETQYF,TGTGCCAGCTCACCCGGAGGGGGGGGAGAGACCCAGTACTTC
TRBV25-1,TRBJ1-2,NA,NA,CASSIWGDGYTF,TGTGCCAGCAGCATTTGGGGGGATGGCTACACCTTC
TRBV2,TRBJ2-3,NA,NA,CASTHSGGAGDTQYF,TGTGCCAGCACACATAGTGGGGGGGCGGGAGATACGCAGTATTTT
TRBV11-2,TRBJ2-5,NA,NA,CASSLGRGRRGETQYF,TGTGCCAGCAGCTTAGGCAGGGGGAGGCGGGGAGAGACCCAGTACTTC
TRBV29-1,TRBJ2-3,NA,NA,CSADGGTDTQYF,TGCAGCGCGGACGGAGGCACAGATACGCAGTATTTT
TRBV11-2,TRBJ1-2,NA,NA,CASSFVPRANYGYTF,TGTGCCAGCAGCTTTGTCCCCCGGGCCAACTATGGCTACACCTTC
TRBV19,TRBJ2-2,NA,NA,CASSISWGAKNTGELFF,TGTGCCAGTAGTATTAGTTGGGGGGCGAAGAACACCGGGGAGCTGTTTTTT
TRBV9,TRBJ2-1,NA,NA,CASSVDSGGQRGYNEQFF,TGTGCCAGCAGCGTAGATTCCGGAGGACAGCGAGGGTACAATGAGCAGTTCTTC
TRBV7-3,TRBJ2-5,NA,NA,CASSFRTEETQYF,TGTGCCAGCAGCTTCCGGACAGAAGAGACCCAGTACTTC
TRBV11-3,TRBJ2-1,NA,NA,CASSLRGALDNEQFF,TGTGCCAGCAGCTTAAGGGGCGCACTGGACAATGAGCAGTTCTTC
TRBV29-1,TRBJ2-7,NA,TRBD2,CSVGGGAENYEQYF,TGCAGCGTTGGGGGAGGGGCGGAGAACTACGAGCAGTACTTC
TRBV7-2,TRBJ2-1,NA,NA,CASSLMSNEQFF,TGTGCCAGCAGCTTAATGTCTAATGAGCAGTTCTTC
TRBV18,TRBJ1-4,NA,NA,CASSLSTWGSNEKLFF,TGTGCCAGCTCACTTTCGACATGGGGATCTAATGAAAAACTGTTTTTT
TRBV6-1,TRBJ2-7,NA,TRBD1,CASSELTGTGAYEQYF,TGTGCCAGCAGTGAACTAACCGGGACAGGGGCCTACGAGCAGTACTTC
TRBV18,TRBJ2-2,NA,NA,CASSHGTWDTGELFF,TGTGCCAGCTCACACGGGACTTGGGACACCGGGGAGCTGTTTTTT
TRBV9,TRBJ2-6,NA,NA,CASSVEGGRREANVLTF,TGTGCCAGCAGCGTAGAAGGGGGGCGCCGGGAGGCCAACGTCCTGACTTTC
TRBV28,TRBJ1-6,NA,NA,CASSPLMGSPLHF,TGTGCCAGCAGTCCCCTGATGGGCTCACCCCTCCACTTT
TRBV2,TRBJ2-1,NA,TRBD2,CANGLVSYNEQFF,TGTGCCAACGGACTAGTCTCCTACAATGAGCAGTTCTTC
TRBV9,TRBJ2-3,NA,NA,CASSLGLVGGQSAQYF,TGTGCCAGCAGCCTTGGACTAGTGGGGGGGCAGTCTGCGCAGTATTTT
TRBV9,TRBJ2-1,NA,NA,CASSPLLLGNEQFF,TGTGCCAGCAGCCCCCTTCTTCTGGGCAATGAGCAGTTCTTC
TRBV19,TRBJ2-3,NA,NA,CASSPWGGTDTQYF,TGTGCCAGTAGCCCCTGGGGGGGCACAGATACGCAGTATTTT
TRBV6-4,TRBJ1-2,NA,NA,CASSESGRDGYTF,TGTGCCAGCAGTGAGTCGGGACGAGATGGCTACACCTTC
TRBV6-5,TRBJ2-7,NA,TRBD1,CASSPTGTGAYEQYF,TGTGCCAGCAGTCCCACCGGGACAGGGGCCTACGAGCAGTACTTC
TRBV5-4,TRBJ1-1,NA,NA,CASSEGGTTVGTEAFF,TGTGCCAGCAGCGAGGGAGGGACAACCGTAGGCACTGAAGCTTTCTTT
TRBV5-1,TRBJ2-7,NA,NA,CASSPDQGGYEQYF,TGCGCCAGCAGTCCCGACCAGGGGGGGTACGAGCAGTACTTC
TRBV9,TRBJ2-2,NA,TRBD1,CASSPRGTGYTGELFF,TGTGCCAGCAGCCCCCGGGGGACAGGGTACACCGGGGAGCTGTTTTTT
TRBV1,TRBJ1-1,NA,NA,CTSSQRKGAEAFF,TGCACCAGCAGCCAGAGGAAGGGGGCGGAAGCTTTCTTT
TRBV6-7,TRBJ1-2,NA,TRBD1,CASSYVTGGVRGYTF,TGTGCCAGCAGTTACGTGACAGGGGGTGTGAGGGGCTACACCTTC
TRBV5-5,TRBJ1-2,NA,TRBD1,CASSTRQGHATPYGYTF,TGTGCCAGCAGCACCCGACAGGGACACGCCACCCCATATGGCTACACCTTC
TRBV5-1,TRBJ2-1,NA,NA,CASSPGGRGSYNEQFF,TGCGCCAGCAGCCCCGGAGGTCGTGGCTCCTACAATGAGCAGTTCTTC
TRBV7-9,TRBJ2-7,NA,TRBD1,CASSLEDRGLGEQYF,TGTGCCAGCAGCTTAGAAGACAGGGGTCTCGGCGAGCAGTACTTC
TRBV7-9,TRBJ2-7,NA,TRBD2,CASSSAGGEQYF,TGTGCCAGCAGCTCGGCGGGGGGCGAGCAGTACTTC
TRBV28,TRBJ1-4,NA,TRBD1,CASSLPDRSSLF,TGTGCCAGCAGTCTCCCGGACAGGTCAAGTCTTTTT
TRBV5-1,TRBJ2-3,NA,TRBD1,CASSPEPRQGGADTQYF,TGCGCCAGCAGCCCTGAACCCAGACAGGGGGGGGCAGATACGCAGTATTTT
TRBV19,TRBJ1-1,NA,TRBD1,CATADRENTEAFF,TGTGCCACCGCAGACAGGGAGAACACTGAAGCTTTCTTT
TRBV4-3,TRBJ2-3,NA,NA,CASSQEGYRGDTQYF,TGCGCCAGCAGCCAAGAGGGGTATCGGGGAGATACGCAGTATTTT
TRBV10-3,TRBJ1-5,NA,NA,CATLIRGQPQHF,TGTGCCACCCTAATTAGGGGGCAGCCCCAGCATTTT
TRBV5-1,TRBJ1-2,NA,NA,CASSLAPGPGGYTF,TGCGCCAGCAGCTTGGCGCCAGGACCCGGTGGCTACACCTTC
TRBV5-5,TRBJ2-5,NA,TRBD2,CASSLGASGGSQETQYF,TGTGCCAGCAGCTTGGGAGCTAGCGGGGGGTCCCAAGAGACCCAGTACTTC
TRBV5-1,TRBJ2-2,NA,NA,CASSFIGGTGELFF,TGCGCCAGCAGCTTCATAGGGGGCACCGGGGAGCTGTTTTTT
TRBV6-5,TRBJ1-3,NA,NA,CASGSGNTIYF,TGTGCCTCAGGCTCTGGAAACACCATATATTTT
TRBV5-4,TRBJ2-7,NA,NA,CASSLRLVPHEQYF,TGTGCCAGCAGCTTACGACTAGTGCCCCACGAGCAGTACTTC
TRBV19,TRBJ1-1,once,NA,CASSIRGNTEAFF,TGTGCCAGTAGTATACGGGGGAACACTGAAGCTTTCTTT
TRBV5-1,TRBJ2-2,NA,NA,CASSLDSPAGELFF,TGCGCCAGCAGCTTGGACAGCCCGGCCGGGGAGCTGTTTTTT
TRBV5-5,TRBJ1-1,few,NA,CASSWVGGATEAFF,TGTGCCAGCAGCTGGGTTGGAGGAGCCACTGAAGCTTTCTTT
TRBV6-5,TRBJ2-1,NA,NA,CASRSPTGTPNEQFF,TGTGCCAGCAGGTCCCCAACCGGGACGCCCAATGAGCAGTTCTTC